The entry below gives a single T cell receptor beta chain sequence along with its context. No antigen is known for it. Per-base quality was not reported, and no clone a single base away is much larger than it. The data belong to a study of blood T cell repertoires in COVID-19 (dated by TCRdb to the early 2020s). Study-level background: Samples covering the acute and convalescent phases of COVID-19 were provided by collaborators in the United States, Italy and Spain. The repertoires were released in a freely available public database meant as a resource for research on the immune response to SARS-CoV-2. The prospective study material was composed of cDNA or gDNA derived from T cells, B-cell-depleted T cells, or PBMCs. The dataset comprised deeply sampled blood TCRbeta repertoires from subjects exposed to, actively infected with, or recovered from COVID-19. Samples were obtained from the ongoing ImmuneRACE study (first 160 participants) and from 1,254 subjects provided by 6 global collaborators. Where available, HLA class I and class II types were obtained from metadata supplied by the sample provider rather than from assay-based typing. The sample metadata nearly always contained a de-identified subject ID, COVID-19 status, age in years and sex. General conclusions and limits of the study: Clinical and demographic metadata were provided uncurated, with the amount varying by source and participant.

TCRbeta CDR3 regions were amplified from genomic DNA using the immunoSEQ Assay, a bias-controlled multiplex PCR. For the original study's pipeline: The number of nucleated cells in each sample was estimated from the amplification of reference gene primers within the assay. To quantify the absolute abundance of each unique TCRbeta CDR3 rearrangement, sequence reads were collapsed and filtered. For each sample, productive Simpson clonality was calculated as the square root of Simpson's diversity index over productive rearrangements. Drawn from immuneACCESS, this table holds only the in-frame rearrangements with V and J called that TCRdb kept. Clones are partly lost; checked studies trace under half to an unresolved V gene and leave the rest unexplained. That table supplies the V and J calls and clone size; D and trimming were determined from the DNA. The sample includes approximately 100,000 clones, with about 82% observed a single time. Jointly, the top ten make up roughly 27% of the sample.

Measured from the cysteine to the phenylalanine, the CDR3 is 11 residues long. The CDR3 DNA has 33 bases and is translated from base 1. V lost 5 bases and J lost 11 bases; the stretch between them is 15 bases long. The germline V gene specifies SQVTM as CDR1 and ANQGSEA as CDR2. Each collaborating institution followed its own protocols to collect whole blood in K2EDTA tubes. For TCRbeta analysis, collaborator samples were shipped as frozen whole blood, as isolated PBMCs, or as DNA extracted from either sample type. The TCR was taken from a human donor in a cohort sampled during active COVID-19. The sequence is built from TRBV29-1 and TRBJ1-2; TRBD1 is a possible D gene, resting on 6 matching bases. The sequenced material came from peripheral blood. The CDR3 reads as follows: CSVFSGQRYTF. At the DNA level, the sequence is TGCAGCGTTTTCTCAGGACAGAGATACACCTTC.